This T cell receptor (beta chain) was captured in a study of control samples from healthy donors and cancer patients. Sequenced by immunoSEQ multiplex PCR; TCRdb stores in-frame clones only, minus some. The table records 70,000 to 80,000 clones, approximately 90% of them present only once. This receptor was identified in a woman aged 55-75 years with head and neck cancer. Sequencing was performed on PBMCs.

CDR3 amino acids: CASSQESEQYF. CDR3 nucleotides: TGTGCCAGCAGCCAAGAAAGCGAGCAGTACTTC. The J gene is TRBJ2-7, the V gene TRBV3-1 (or the pseudogene TRBV3-2); no firm D call. Germline V gene sequence: CDR1 LGHDT, CDR2 YNNKEL (reference sequence). The CDR3 totals 11 residues. V lost 0 bases and J lost 6, with 3 bases in between.